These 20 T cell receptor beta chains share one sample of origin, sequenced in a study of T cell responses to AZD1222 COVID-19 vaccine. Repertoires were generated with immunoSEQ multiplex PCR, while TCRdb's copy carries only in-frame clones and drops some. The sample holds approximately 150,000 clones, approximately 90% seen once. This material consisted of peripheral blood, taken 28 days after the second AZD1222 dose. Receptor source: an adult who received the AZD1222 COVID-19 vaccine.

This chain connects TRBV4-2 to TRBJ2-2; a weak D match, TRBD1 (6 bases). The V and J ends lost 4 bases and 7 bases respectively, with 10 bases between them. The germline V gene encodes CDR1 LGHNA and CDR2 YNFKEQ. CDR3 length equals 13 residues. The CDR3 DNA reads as TGTGCCAGCAGCCCCAGGGGAATCGGGGAGCTGTTTTTT. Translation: CASSPRGIGELFF.

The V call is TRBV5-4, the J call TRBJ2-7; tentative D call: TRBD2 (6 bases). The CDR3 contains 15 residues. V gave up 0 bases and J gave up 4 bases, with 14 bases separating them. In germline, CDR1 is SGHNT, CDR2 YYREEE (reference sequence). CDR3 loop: CASSLGVAELYEQYF. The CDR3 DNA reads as TGTGCCAGCAGCTTGGGGGTAGCGGAGTTATACGAGCAGTACTTC.

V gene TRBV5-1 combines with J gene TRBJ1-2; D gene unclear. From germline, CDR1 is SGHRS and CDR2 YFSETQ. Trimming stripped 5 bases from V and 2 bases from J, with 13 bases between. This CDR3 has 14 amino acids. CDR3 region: CASSPGSTNYGYTF. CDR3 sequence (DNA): TGCGCCAGCAGTCCCGGGTCCACAAACTATGGCTACACCTTC.

CDR3: CASSPDSSYGYTF. CDR3 sequence (DNA): TGTGCCAGCAGCCCAGACAGCTCCTATGGCTACACCTTC. The chain combines TRBV6-5 with TRBJ1-2; maybe TRBD1 (5 bases). Germline assignment: CDR1 MNHEY and CDR2 SVGAGI. This CDR3 spans 13 amino acids. V was shortened by 6 bases and J by 4 bases, with 12 bases between the two germline ends.

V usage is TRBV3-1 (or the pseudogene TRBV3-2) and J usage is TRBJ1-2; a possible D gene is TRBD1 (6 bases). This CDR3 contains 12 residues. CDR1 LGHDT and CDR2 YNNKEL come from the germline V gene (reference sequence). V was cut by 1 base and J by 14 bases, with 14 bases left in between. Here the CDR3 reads CASSQGVRGTTF. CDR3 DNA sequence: TGTGCCAGCAGCCAAGGCGTTAGGGGGACAACCTTC.

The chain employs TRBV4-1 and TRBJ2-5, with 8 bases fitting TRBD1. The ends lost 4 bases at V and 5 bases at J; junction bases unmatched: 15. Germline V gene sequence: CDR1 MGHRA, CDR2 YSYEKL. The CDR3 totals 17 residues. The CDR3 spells CASSPPQWTGHGETQYF. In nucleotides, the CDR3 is TGCGCCAGCAGCCCGCCCCAGTGGACAGGGCATGGGGAGACCCAGTACTTC.

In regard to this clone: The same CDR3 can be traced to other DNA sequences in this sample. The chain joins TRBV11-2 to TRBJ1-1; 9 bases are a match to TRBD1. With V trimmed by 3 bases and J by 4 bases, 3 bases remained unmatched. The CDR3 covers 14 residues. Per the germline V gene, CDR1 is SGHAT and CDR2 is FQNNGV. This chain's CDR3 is CASSLTGGGTEAFF. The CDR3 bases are TGTGCCAGCAGCTTGACAGGGGGAGGCACTGAAGCTTTCTTT.

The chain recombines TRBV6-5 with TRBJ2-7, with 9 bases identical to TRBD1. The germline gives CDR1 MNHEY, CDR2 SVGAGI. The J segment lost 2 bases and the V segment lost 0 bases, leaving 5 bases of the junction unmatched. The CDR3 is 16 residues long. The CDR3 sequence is CASSYSLDRGTYEQYF. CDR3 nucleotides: TGTGCCAGCAGTTACTCTCTGGACAGGGGTACCTACGAGCAGTACTTC.

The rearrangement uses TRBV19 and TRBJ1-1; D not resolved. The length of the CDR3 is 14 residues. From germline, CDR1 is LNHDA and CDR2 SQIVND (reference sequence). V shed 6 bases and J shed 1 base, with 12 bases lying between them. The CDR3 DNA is TGTGCCAGTAGGATTACTTTTTCGAACACTGAAGCTTTCTTT. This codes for CASRITFSNTEAFF.

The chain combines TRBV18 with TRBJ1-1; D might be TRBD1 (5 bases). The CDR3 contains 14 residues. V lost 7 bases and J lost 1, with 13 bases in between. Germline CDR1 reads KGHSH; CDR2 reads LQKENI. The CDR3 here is CASLPVGRNTEAFF. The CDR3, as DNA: TGTGCCAGCTTACCTGTGGGGCGGAACACTGAAGCTTTCTTT.

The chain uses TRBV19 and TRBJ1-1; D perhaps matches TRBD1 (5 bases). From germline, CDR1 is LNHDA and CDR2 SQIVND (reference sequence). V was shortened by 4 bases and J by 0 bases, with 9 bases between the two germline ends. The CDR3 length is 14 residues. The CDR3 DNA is TGTGCCAGTAGTAGGGGGGTTATGAACACTGAAGCTTTCTTT. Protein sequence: CASSRGVMNTEAFF.

CDR3 bases: TGTGCCAGCAGCTTAGCGGAAGGGGCTGGCTACACCTTC. Its translation: CASSLAEGAGYTF. The V call is TRBV7-9, the J call TRBJ1-2; TRBD1 might be the D (5 bases). Germline lookup yields CDR1 SEHNR and CDR2 FQNEAQ (reference sequence). V shed 0 bases and J shed 7 bases, with 9 bases lying between them. CDR3 length: 13 residues. The complete variable domain, with remaining parts taken from reference TRBV7-9 and TRBJ1-2, reads DTGVSQNPRHKITKRGQNVTFRCDPISEHNRLYWYRQTLGQGPEFLTYFQNEAQLEKSRLLSDRFSAERPKGSFSTLEIQRTEQGDSAMYLCASSLAEGAGYTFGSGTRLTVV.

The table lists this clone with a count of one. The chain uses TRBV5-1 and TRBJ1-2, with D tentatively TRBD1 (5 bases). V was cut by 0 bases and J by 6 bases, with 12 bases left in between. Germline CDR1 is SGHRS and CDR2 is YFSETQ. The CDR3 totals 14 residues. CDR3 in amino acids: CASSLVQGYNGYTF. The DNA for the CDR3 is TGCGCCAGCAGCTTGGTGCAGGGTTACAATGGCTACACCTTC.

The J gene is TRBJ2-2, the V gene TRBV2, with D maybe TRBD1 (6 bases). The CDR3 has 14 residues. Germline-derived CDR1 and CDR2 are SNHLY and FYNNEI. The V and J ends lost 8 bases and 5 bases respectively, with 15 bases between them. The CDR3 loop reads CASGSRTGTGELFF. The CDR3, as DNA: TGTGCCAGCGGAAGCCGTACAGGGACCGGGGAGCTGTTTTTT.

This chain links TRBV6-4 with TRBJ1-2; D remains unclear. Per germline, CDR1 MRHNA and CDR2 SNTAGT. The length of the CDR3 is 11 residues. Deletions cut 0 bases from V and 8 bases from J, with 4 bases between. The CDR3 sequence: CASSDSRGYTF. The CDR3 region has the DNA TGTGCCAGCAGTGACTCCAGGGGCTACACCTTC.

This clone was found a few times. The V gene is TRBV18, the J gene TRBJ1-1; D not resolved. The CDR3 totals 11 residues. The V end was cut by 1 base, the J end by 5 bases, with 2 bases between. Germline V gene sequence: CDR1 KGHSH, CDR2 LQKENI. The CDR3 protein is CASSPHTEAFF. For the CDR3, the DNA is TGTGCCAGCTCACCACATACTGAAGCTTTCTTT.

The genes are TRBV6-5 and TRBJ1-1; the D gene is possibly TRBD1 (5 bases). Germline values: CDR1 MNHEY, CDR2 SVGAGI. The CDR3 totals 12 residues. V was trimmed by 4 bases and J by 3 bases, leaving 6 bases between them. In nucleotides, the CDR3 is TGTGCCAGCAGTTCACAGGACACTGAAGCTTTCTTT. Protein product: CASSSQDTEAFF.

The CDR3 sequence is CASSQEGNQPQHF. DNA of the CDR3: TGTGCCAGCAGTCAAGAAGGCAATCAGCCCCAGCATTTT. The rearrangement uses TRBV12-3 or TRBV12-4 and TRBJ1-5; D call uncertain. This CDR3 comprises 13 residues. The ends were cut back, 5 bases at V and 2 bases at J, with 7 bases in the middle.

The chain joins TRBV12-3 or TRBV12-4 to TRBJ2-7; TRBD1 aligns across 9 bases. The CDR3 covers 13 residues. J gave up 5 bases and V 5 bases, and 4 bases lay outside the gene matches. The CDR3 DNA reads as TGTGCCAGCAGTCCACAGGGGGCTAACGAGCAGTACGTC. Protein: CASSPQGANEQYV.

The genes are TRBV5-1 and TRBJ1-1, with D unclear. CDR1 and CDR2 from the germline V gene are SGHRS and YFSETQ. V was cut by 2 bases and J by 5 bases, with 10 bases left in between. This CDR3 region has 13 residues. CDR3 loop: CASSFRVGTEAFF. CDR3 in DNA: TGCGCCAGCAGCTTTCGGGTCGGGACTGAAGCTTTCTTT.